The 11 T cell receptor beta chains below come from one sample, sequenced in a study of blood T cells in healthy people across ages. A second PCR of roughly 7 to 11 cycles used a sample-barcoded 5' primer and a J-beta primer mix. TCRdb re-called the 5' RACE reads through MiXCR, storing one row per CDR3 protein. The sample lists 700,000 or so distinct CDR3 sequences; roughly 41% were seen once. Sample: blood. These receptors were obtained from a man aged 80 or over in good health.

A remark on this clonotype: This CDR3 fails to terminate in the conserved phenylalanine or tryptophan, so it likely reflects a read error. The chain carries TRBV2 and TRBJ1-2; possible D gene TRBD1, 6 bases. Trimming removed 5 bases at V and 4 bases at J, with 17 bases between. The CDR3 has 15 amino acids. Germline V gene data show CDR1 as SNHLY and CDR2 as FYNNEI. The CDR3 DNA sequence: TGTGCCAGCAGTTACAACAGGGTCGGGGGCTATGGCTACACCGTC. Its translation is CASSYNRVGGYGYTV.

The V gene is TRBV11-2, the J gene TRBJ2-3; 7 nucleotides agree with TRBD1. After removal of 1 base from V and 3 bases from J, the junction contained 4 bases not matched to a gene. CDR3 length: 15 amino acids. Germline CDR1 reads SGHAT; CDR2 reads FQNNGV. CDR3 loop: CASSLVTGVTDTQYF. In DNA form, the CDR3 reads TGTGCCAGCAGCTTAGTAACAGGGGTTACAGATACGCAGTATTTT.

The chain has TRBV19 and TRBJ2-3; 8 bases align to TRBD1. Trimming took 8 bases from V and 4 from J; bases not matched to a gene: 5. Germline CDR1 and CDR2: LNHDA and SQIVND (reference sequence). The CDR3 has 13 amino acids. CDR3 protein: CASGQGLADTQYF. The CDR3 DNA reads TGTGCCAGTGGACAGGGTTTGGCAGATACGCAGTATTTT.

The rearrangement links TRBV12-3 or TRBV12-4 to TRBJ2-3; TRBD2 matches 10 bases. The CDR3 is 14 amino acids. J was trimmed by 6 bases and V by 6 bases; bases with no gene match: 6. DNA of the CDR3: TGTGCCAGCAGCCGAAGAGCGGGGGGGGATACGCAGTATTTT. Protein: CASSRRAGGDTQYF.

The V gene is TRBV13, the J gene TRBJ2-5, with 10 bases aligning to TRBD1. The CDR3 extends over 14 amino acids. The ends lost 4 bases at V and 4 bases at J; junction bases unmatched: 3. CDR1 and CDR2 (germline): PRHDT, FYEKMQ (reference sequence). The CDR3 spells CASSSWTGGETQYF. As DNA, the CDR3 is TGTGCCAGCAGCTCCTGGACAGGGGGAGAGACCCAGTACTTC.

The V and J genes are TRBV13 and TRBJ2-3; D not certain. The germline V gene has CDR1 PRHDT and CDR2 FYEKMQ (reference sequence). Trimming cost V 1 base and J 3 bases, with 8 bases left between them. The CDR3 runs 14 residues. The CDR3 DNA reads TGTGCCAGCAGCTTAGTGTTTGGGACAGATACGCAGTATTTT. It codes for CASSLVFGTDTQYF.

This clonotype was counted only a few times. This chain links TRBV7-8 with TRBJ2-3; tentative D call: TRBD2 (6 bases). The V gene's germline CDR1 is SGHVS and CDR2 FQNEAQ. The CDR3 contains 16 residues. Trimming stripped 1 base from V and 3 bases from J, with 14 bases between. The CDR3: CASSLVGGSSTDTQYF. The CDR3 nucleotides are TGTGCCAGCAGCTTAGTGGGGGGAAGTTCGACAGATACGCAGTATTTT. Drawing the rest from reference TRBV7-8 and TRBJ2-3, the complete variable domain is GAGVSQSPRYKVAKRGQDVALRCDPISGHVSLFWYQQALGQGPEFLTYFQNEAQLDKSGLPSDRFFAERPEGSVSTLKIQRTQQEDSAVYLCASSLVGGSSTDTQYFGPGTRLTVL.

About this clonotype itself: This clone may be a read error of a much larger clone one base away. The chain employs TRBV29-1 and TRBJ2-7; D unclear. The CDR3 is made up of 12 amino acids. CDR1 and CDR2 from the germline V gene are SQVTM and ANQGSEA. Trimming removed 4 bases at V and 12 bases at J, with 19 bases between. The CDR3 DNA follows: TGCAGCGTTGGCGAGGCCGTGGAGACCCGGTACTTC. Translated, it gives CSVGEAVETRYF.

This clonotype was counted at least ten times. V and J are TRBV29-1 and TRBJ2-1; possible D gene TRBD2, 6 bases. Germline V lookup: CDR1 SQVTM, CDR2 ANQGSEA. V was clipped by 5 bases and J by 7 bases, with 15 bases between them. This CDR3 comprises 13 residues. CDR3 sequence reads: CSVQGTGRNEQFF. The DNA for the CDR3 is TGCAGCGTTCAAGGGACTGGGAGGAATGAGCAGTTCTTC.

This clonotype was counted a few times. The V gene is TRBV20-1, the J gene TRBJ1-5; 9 bases match TRBD1. The V gene's germline CDR1 is DFQATT and CDR2 SNEGSKA (reference sequence). The CDR3 spans 15 residues. The V gene end was trimmed by 6 bases and the J gene end by 0 bases; junction bases not matched to a gene: 6. The CDR3 sequence is CSAAGTGSSNQPQHF. The CDR3 nucleotides read TGCAGTGCCGCGGGGACAGGGAGTAGCAATCAGCCCCAGCATTTT.

This clonotype has a count of ten or more. The chain recombines TRBV4-3 with TRBJ2-7, with no clear D. The CDR3 loop spans 15 amino acids. The germline V gene has CDR1 LGHNA and CDR2 YSLEER. Trimming stripped 0 bases from V and 0 bases from J, with 9 bases between. Here the CDR3 DNA reads TGCGCCAGCAGCCAAGATGTCTTCGGCTCCTACGAGCAGTACTTC. Protein product: CASSQDVFGSYEQYF.